The clone carrying this T cell receptor beta chain appeared a single time. Its antigen is undetermined. The data originate from a study of beta chain features in type 1 diabetes. Whole-study context: Patients looked much like healthy donors when it came to age, gender and cell yields.

The V gene lost 0 bases and the J gene lost 3 bases, with 15 bases spanning the gap. The germline V gene encodes CDR1 LGHNA and CDR2 YSLEER. The CDR3 length is 18 residues. Study findings and constraints: When Type 1 diabetes patients were examined, their TCRB CDR3s proved moderately but significantly shorter in all four CD4+ subsets.

Of the isolated RNA, all was reverse transcribed, and so the sequenced material was expressed TCRB transcripts. The repertoire was sequenced with immunoSEQ multiplex PCR; TCRdb's copy has only in-frame clones and lacks some. This sample yields about 160,000 clones, of which roughly 59% are seen a single time; nearly 0.09% belongs to the top ten. Material for sequencing was naive CD4+ T cells from blood. The sequence came from a man aged 30 to 45 with type 1 diabetes. The chain joins TRBV4-3 to TRBJ1-6, with D possibly matching TRBD1 (6 bases). CDR3 loop: CASSQEETGKVYNSPLHF. CDR3 nucleotides: TGCGCCAGCAGCCAAGAGGAAACAGGGAAGGTCTATAATTCACCCCTCCACTTT.